The T cell receptor beta chain described here comes from a study of neoadjuvant anti-PD-1 for oral cavity cancer. In this sample, this clone turned up once. The germline CDR1 and CDR2 sequences are SGHTS and YDEGEE. The V and J ends lost 4 bases and 2 bases respectively, with 12 bases between them. The CDR3 covers 14 residues. Most PBMC samples had around 480 ng input DNA in six replicates. TCRdb keeps only in-frame clones here, not all; method: immunoSEQ multiplex PCR. The sample has over 80,000 clones, roughly four fifths seen once. The patients had HPV-negative, locally advanced oral cavity squamous cell carcinoma. Analysis of PBMCs was direct, with no culture step.

The sample here was PBMCs, taken before nivolumab (anti-PD-1) treatment. The V and J genes are TRBV5-8 and TRBJ2-5; weak D call: TRBD1 (5 bases). The receptor was derived from a person aged 40 to 85 with oral cavity squamous cell carcinoma. This CDR3 reads CASSPRQLQETQYF. The DNA for the CDR3 is TGTGCCAGCAGCCCCCGACAGCTACAAGAGACCCAGTACTTC.